The 27 T cell receptor beta chains below all came from one sample that was sequenced in a study of T cells in localized non-small cell lung cancer. Here immunoSEQ multiplex PCR was the method, and the copy in TCRdb shows in-frame clones only, minus some. Among roughly 13,000 clones listed, over 85% were seen once. The sample in question was peripheral blood mononuclear cells, obtained before any cancer treatment. All receptors come from a man aged 40 to 69 with stage III lung adenocarcinoma.

This rearrangement joins TRBV1 to TRBJ1-5. TRBV1 is reported as a pseudogene. The CDR3 has 19 amino acids. This chain's CDR3 is CTSSQDSRRGHHSNQPQHF. In DNA, the CDR3 is TGCACCAGCAGCCAAGACTCTCGGAGGGGCCACCATAGCAATCAGCCCCAGCATTTT.

The chain employs TRBV28 and TRBJ1-5, with 10 bases lining up with TRBD1. The ends lost 8 bases at V and 0 bases at J; junction bases unmatched: 10. Germline assignment: CDR1 MDHEN and CDR2 SYDVKM. This CDR3 has 17 amino acids. The CDR3 coding sequence is TGTGCCAGCCGGGACAGGGGACTCAGAGATAGCAATCAGCCCCAGCATTTT. This translates into CASRDRGLRDSNQPQHF.

The chain has TRBV27 and TRBJ2-3; D unresolved. The V gene's germline CDR1 is MNHEY and CDR2 SMNVEV (reference sequence). The CDR3 length is 15 residues. The germline V and J ends were trimmed by 3 bases and 2 bases, with 12 bases remaining between them. Here the CDR3 DNA reads TGTGCCAGCAGTTTTAGGACGGGCCACACAGATACGCAGTATTTT. This codes for CASSFRTGHTDTQYF.

The chain links TRBV4-1 to TRBJ2-3; 11 nucleotides agree with TRBD2. Germline V gene sequence: CDR1 MGHRA, CDR2 YSYEKL. The CDR3 has 15 amino acids. With V trimmed by 4 bases and J by 3 bases, 3 bases remained unmatched. The chain's CDR3 is CASSPLAGETDTQYF. CDR3 in DNA: TGCGCCAGCAGCCCACTAGCGGGAGAAACAGATACGCAGTATTTT.

The rearrangement uses TRBV27 and TRBJ2-3, with 8 bases lining up with TRBD2. Germline assignment: CDR1 MNHEY and CDR2 SMNVEV (reference sequence). The length of the CDR3 is 15 residues. V dropped 4 bases and J dropped 6; count of bases not matched to a gene: 9. The CDR3 nucleotides read TGTGCCAGCAGTTCCTCAGGGACTAGTTGGGATACGCAGTATTTT. Translation: CASSSSGTSWDTQYF.

The chain employs TRBV9 and TRBJ2-5; D call uncertain. V was shortened by 0 bases and J by 4 bases, with 10 bases between the two germline ends. The germline gives CDR1 SGDLS, CDR2 YYNGEE. The CDR3 consists of 14 residues. The CDR3 region is CASSVGASSETQYF. CDR3 nucleotides: TGTGCCAGCAGCGTAGGTGCTAGTTCAGAGACCCAGTACTTC.

This clone was seen a handful of times. J is TRBJ2-6 and V is TRBV6-5, with D uncertain. Germline V lookup: CDR1 MNHEY, CDR2 SVGAGI. The V end lost 0 bases, the J end lost 5 bases, and 11 bases lay between the germline ends. This CDR3 comprises 16 residues. The DNA of the CDR3 is TGTGCCAGCAGTTACTCGAGGCAGATGAGGGCCAACGTCCTGACTTTC. Translated, it gives CASSYSRQMRANVLTF.

This clone showed up just once. V usage is TRBV30 and J usage is TRBJ1-6, with TRBD1 matching over 9 bases. This CDR3 has 16 residues. Germline CDR1 reads GTSNPN; CDR2 reads SVGIG (reference sequence). V lost 0 bases, J lost 7 bases, and 7 bases stayed unmatched. CDR3 amino acids: CAWSVSRTGANSPLHF. CDR3 in DNA: TGTGCCTGGAGTGTTTCGAGGACAGGGGCCAATTCACCCCTCCACTTT.

The chain carries TRBV4-1 and TRBJ2-1, with 8 bases lining up with TRBD2. The CDR3 runs to 15 residues. Trimming took 2 bases from V and 7 from J; bases not matched to a gene: 7. CDR1 and CDR2 (germline): MGHRA, YSYEKL. The CDR3 region has the DNA TGCGCCAGCAGCCAAATGACCAGCGGGAGAAATGAGCAGTTCTTC. Residues: CASSQMTSGRNEQFF.

The genes are TRBV10-3 and TRBJ2-5; no clear D gene. CDR1 ENHRY and CDR2 SYGVKD come from the germline V gene. The CDR3 is 15 residues long. Trimming removed 7 bases at V and 2 bases at J, with 17 bases between. CDR3 bases: TGTGCCATCAAACCTAAGTTGGACCTACAAGAGACCCAGTACTTC. It translates to CAIKPKLDLQETQYF.

The chain combines TRBV29-1 with TRBJ2-7; TRBD1 aligns across 7 bases. CDR1 and CDR2 (germline): SQVTM, ANQGSEA. This CDR3 contains 12 residues. V was pared by 6 bases and J by 7 bases, with 9 bases of the junction left unmatched. The CDR3 region has the DNA TGCAGCGTAATACAGGGGTTTAATGAGCAGTACTTC. Residues: CSVIQGFNEQYF.

The J gene is TRBJ2-7, the V gene TRBV7-1; tentative D call: TRBD2 (5 bases). TRBV7-1 belongs to the ORF category, with a function that is uncertain. The CDR3 consists of 14 residues. V shed 4 bases and J shed 5 bases, with 15 bases lying between them. In nucleotides, the CDR3 is TGTGCCAGCAGCTTAGGTGGGTTGGAGGACGAGCAGTACTTC. Residues: CASSLGGLEDEQYF.

The V gene is TRBV4-2, the J gene TRBJ2-7; D not resolved. Per the germline V gene, CDR1 is LGHNA and CDR2 is YNFKEQ. CDR3 length: 15 residues. V lost 4 bases and J 2 bases, leaving 15 bases between the germline ends. Here the CDR3 reads CASSLDNPAAYEQYF. As DNA, the CDR3 is TGTGCCAGCAGCCTAGACAACCCCGCGGCCTACGAGCAGTACTTC.

The chain links TRBV15 to TRBJ2-7; D is unresolved. This CDR3 spans 13 amino acids. Per germline, CDR1 LNHNV and CDR2 YYDKDF (reference sequence). Trimming took 1 base from V and 3 from J, leaving 7 bases between them. CDR3 DNA sequence: TGTGCCACCAGCAGAGGCTACCTCTACGAGCAGTACTTC. Translation: CATSRGYLYEQYF.

This chain joins TRBV7-3 and TRBJ2-3; 7 bases line up with TRBD2. The CDR3 totals 15 residues. Germline lookup yields CDR1 SGHTA and CDR2 FQGTGA. Trimming cost V 5 bases and J 0 bases; bases outside gene matches: 5. CDR3 sequence reads: CASSRDYLSTDTQYF. The DNA for the CDR3 is TGTGCCAGCAGCCGGGACTACCTAAGCACAGATACGCAGTATTTT.

The chain combines TRBV6-4 with TRBJ2-1; D gene ambiguous. Germline values: CDR1 MRHNA, CDR2 SNTAGT. V shed 0 bases and J shed 1 base, with 7 bases lying between them. The CDR3 consists of 15 residues. CDR3 DNA: TGTGCCAGCAGTGACTCATTGGGGTCCTACAATGAGCAGTTCTTC. It specifies CASSDSLGSYNEQFF.

The V call is TRBV27, the J call TRBJ2-1; TRBD2 matches 12 bases. J gave up 8 bases and V 3 bases, and 14 bases lay outside the gene matches. Germline-derived CDR1 and CDR2 are MNHEY and SMNVEV (reference sequence). This CDR3 region has 18 residues. The CDR3 bases are TGTGCCAGCAGTTTGGCTAGCGGGAGGGCCAGGGGGGTTGATGAGCAGTTCTTC. This translates into CASSLASGRARGVDEQFF.

The chain is built from TRBV4-2 and TRBJ2-3; 11 nucleotides align to TRBD2. J was trimmed by 3 bases and V by 3 bases; bases with no gene match: 2. CDR1 and CDR2 from the germline V gene are LGHNA and YNFKEQ. The CDR3 totals 15 residues. The CDR3 here is CASSQIAGGTDTQYF. DNA of the CDR3: TGTGCCAGCAGCCAGATAGCGGGAGGGACAGATACGCAGTATTTT.

The genes are TRBV7-9 and TRBJ2-6, with a tentative D call TRBD1 (5 bases). CDR1 SEHNR and CDR2 FQNEAQ come from the germline V gene (reference sequence). V lost 4 bases, J lost 1 base, and 11 bases lay in between. There are 16 residues in the CDR3. CDR3 in DNA: TGTGCCAGCAGCTCCGCGACAGTTTCTGGGGCCAACGTCCTGACTTTC. Encoded protein: CASSSATVSGANVLTF.

This chain uses TRBV19 with TRBJ2-3, with D possibly TRBD2 on 6 matching bases. Germline V gene data show CDR1 as LNHDA and CDR2 as SQIVND (reference sequence). The germline V and J ends were trimmed by 3 bases and 0 bases, with 7 bases remaining between them. The CDR3 is made up of 14 amino acids. The CDR3 DNA sequence: TGTGCCAGTAGTATTGCGGGGAGCACAGATACGCAGTATTTT. The encoded protein is CASSIAGSTDTQYF.

The chain joins TRBV4-2 to TRBJ2-5; 10 positions agree with TRBD2. The junction had 11 bases not matched to a gene; V was cut back by 5 bases and J by 5 bases. Germline CDR1 LGHNA, CDR2 YNFKEQ. The CDR3 spans 16 residues. The CDR3 spells CASSYRGGTSDETQYF. CDR3 DNA sequence: TGTGCCAGCAGCTACCGGGGCGGGACTAGCGACGAGACCCAGTACTTC.

The chain employs TRBV5-1 and TRBJ1-1; tentative D call: TRBD1 (6 bases). The CDR3 is made up of 16 amino acids. Germline V gene sequence: CDR1 SGHRS, CDR2 YFSETQ. Trimming cost V 4 bases and J 3 bases, with 19 bases left between them. The CDR3 bases are TGCGCCAGCAGCCCCGAGGGGGGGCGAAGGTACACTGAAGCTTTCTTT. Translating it yields CASSPEGGRRYTEAFF.

The gene calls are TRBV5-4 and TRBJ1-1, with D possibly matching TRBD1 (5 bases). Trimming pared 4 bases from V and 6 bases from J, leaving 22 bases between. Germline V gives CDR1 SGHNT, CDR2 YYREEE (reference sequence). The CDR3 loop spans 16 amino acids. This CDR3 reads CASSMGGGSWSAEAFF. The CDR3 DNA is TGTGCCAGCAGCATGGGGGGGGGAAGTTGGTCCGCTGAAGCTTTCTTT.

This chain connects TRBV19 to TRBJ2-7, with TRBD2 as a possible D gene (5 bases). CDR1 and CDR2 from the germline V gene are LNHDA and SQIVND (reference sequence). This CDR3 is 13 amino acids long. With 8 bases removed from V and 6 bases from J, the gap between germline ends came to 17 bases. The CDR3 loop reads CASSLTGSVEQYF. The CDR3 DNA is TGTGCCAGTTCTCTTACGGGATCGGTCGAGCAGTACTTC.

The V gene is TRBV6-5, the J gene TRBJ2-5, with TRBD1 matching 10 bases. The J segment lost 5 bases and the V segment lost 7 bases, leaving 10 bases of the junction unmatched. CDR3 length: 15 residues. Germline values: CDR1 MNHEY, CDR2 SVGAGI. The CDR3 sequence is CASMTRQGAWETQYF. CDR3 DNA sequence: TGTGCCAGCATGACAAGACAGGGGGCTTGGGAGACCCAGTACTTC.

The chain carries TRBV6-5 and TRBJ1-3; unclear D gene. The length of the CDR3 is 16 residues. Per germline, CDR1 MNHEY and CDR2 SVGAGI. Deletions cut 0 bases from V and 4 bases from J, with 13 bases between. CDR3 region: CASSYSDPVGGNTIYF. CDR3 DNA sequence: TGTGCCAGCAGTTACTCGGACCCGGTAGGCGGAAACACCATATATTTT.

The rearrangement uses TRBV7-2 and TRBJ2-5; a possible D gene is TRBD2 (6 bases). V was clipped by 4 bases and J by 5 bases, with 14 bases between them. The CDR3 has 14 residues. Germline CDR1 and CDR2: SGHTA and FQGNSA. The chain's CDR3 is CASSSMTSPETQYF. CDR3 bases: TGTGCCAGCAGCTCCATGACTAGTCCGGAGACCCAGTACTTC.